This T cell receptor beta chain was sequenced for a study of regulatory T cells in long-lasting Graves disease. Building of the TCR beta libraries involved iRepertoire HTBI primers and Arm-PCR of CDR3 regions. One entry per CDR3 protein results from TCRdb running MiXCR on the multiplex PCR reads. The sample has 360,000 or so distinct CDR3 sequences, 15% to 20% seen once. This clonotype appeared a few times. The CDR3 has 15 amino acids. V was clipped by 6 bases and J by 3 bases, with 17 bases between them. Looked up from germline, CDR1 is SGHDT and CDR2 is YYEEEE. Specified time point: newly diagnosed GD, antithyroid drugs for less than 3 months. Isolated PBMC RNA provided the starting material for the TCR library. A peripheral blood sample, 7 to 9.5 milliliters in volume, was drawn into EDTA tubes. Another study also made use of these data, one on T cells in Graves' hyperthyroidism and ophthalmopathy. This second study says: Patients showing uncontrolled infection, other autoimmune disease, pregnancy or lactation were ineligible.

The TCR sequence derives from a young woman with Graves disease. The V call is TRBV5-6, the J call TRBJ2-3; D may correspond to TRBD1 or TRBD2 (5 bases each). Material: peripheral blood mononuclear cells (PBMCs), obtained at new diagnosis, from a patient treated with antithyroid drugs. CDR3 sequence reads: CASIPWGKSTDTQYF. The CDR3 bases are TGTGCCAGCATCCCCTGGGGGAAAAGTACAGATACGCAGTATTTT. The full variable domain, completed using reference TRBV5-6 and TRBJ2-3, is DAGVTQSPTHLIKTRGQQVTLRCSPKSGHDTVSWYQQALGQGPQFIFQYYEEEERQRGNFPDRFSGHQFPNYSSELNVNALLLGDSALYLCASIPWGKSTDTQYFGPGTRLTVL.